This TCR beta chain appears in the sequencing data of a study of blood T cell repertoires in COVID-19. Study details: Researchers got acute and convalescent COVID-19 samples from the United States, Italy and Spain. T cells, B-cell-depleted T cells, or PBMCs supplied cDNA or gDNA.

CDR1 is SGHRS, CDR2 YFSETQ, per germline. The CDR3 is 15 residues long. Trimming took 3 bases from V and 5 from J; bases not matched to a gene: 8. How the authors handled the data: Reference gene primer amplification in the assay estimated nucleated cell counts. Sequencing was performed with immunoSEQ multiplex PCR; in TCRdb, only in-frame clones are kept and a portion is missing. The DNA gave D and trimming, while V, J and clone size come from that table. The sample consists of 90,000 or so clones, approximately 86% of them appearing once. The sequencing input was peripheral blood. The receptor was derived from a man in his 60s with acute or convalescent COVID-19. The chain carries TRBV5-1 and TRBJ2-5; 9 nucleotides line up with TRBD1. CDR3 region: CASSSGDRAGETQYF. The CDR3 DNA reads TGCGCCAGCAGCTCAGGGGACAGGGCCGGGGAGACCCAGTACTTC.